The clone carrying this T cell receptor (beta chain) was picked up a small number of times. Trimming stripped 6 bases from V and 9 bases from J, with 21 bases between. This CDR3 spans 15 amino acids. Germline V CDR1 and CDR2: MNHNY, SVGAGI (reference sequence). Combining a sample-barcoded 5' primer with a J-beta primer mix, a second PCR ran for roughly 6 to 12 cycles. TCRdb analysed the 5' RACE reads with MiXCR anew, one entry per CDR3 protein. This table has 1.5 million to 2 million distinct CDR3 sequences, about 28% appearing once. This sample stems from a study of blood T cells in healthy people across ages.

The clonotype originates from a woman in her twenties or thirties in good health. This rearrangement joins TRBV6-6 to TRBJ2-1; possibly TRBD2 for D (5 bases). The specimen sequenced was blood. The CDR3 bases are TGTGCCAGCAGACCCGGGAAGGGTGTTGGGAGTGAGCAGTTCTTC. As protein: CASRPGKGVGSEQFF.